The 26 T cell receptor beta chains below come from one sample, sequenced in a study of vaccination and CD4 T cells after COVID-19. No antigen has been identified for these receptors. Regarding treatment: roughly 11-day PBMC culture with coronavirus spike peptide pools or control peptides (ViraFEST assay). The Oncomine TCR Beta short-read assay was applied to DNA of cultured CD4+ T cells. MiXCR was run by TCRdb on the PCR reads, yielding one entry per CDR3 protein. The sample shows roughly 17,000 distinct CDR3 sequences, roughly 77% of them seen only once. The material sequenced was CD4+ T cells from blood, cultured in vitro. The receptors derive from a human donor who had recovered from COVID-19.

The chain couples TRBV11-2 to TRBJ1-6; possible D gene TRBD1, 6 bases. This CDR3 has 15 amino acids. Germline CDR1 SGHAT, CDR2 FQNNGV. V was cut by 5 bases and J by 6 bases, with 14 bases left in between. The CDR3: CASSRGQMFNSPLHF. The CDR3 bases are TGTGCCAGCAGCAGAGGACAGATGTTTAATTCACCCCTCCACTTT.

The chain recombines TRBV27 with TRBJ1-1; 8 positions match TRBD1. CDR3 length: 17 residues. Germline CDR1 and CDR2: MNHEY and SMNVEV (reference sequence). The junction had 6 bases not matched to a gene; V was cut back by 0 bases and J by 0 bases. The CDR3 loop is CASSLSTTGGMNTEAFF. The CDR3 DNA reads TGTGCCAGCAGTTTATCAACCACAGGGGGAATGAACACTGAAGCTTTCTTT.

The rearrangement links TRBV20-1 to TRBJ1-4; D is unclear. Germline assignment: CDR1 DFQATT and CDR2 SNEGSKA (reference sequence). The CDR3 extends over 15 amino acids. The ends were cut back, 0 bases at V and 8 bases at J, with 16 bases in the middle. CDR3 nucleotide sequence: TGCAGTGCTAGAGATCGGGGAAGGGTAGGGGAAAAACTGTTTTTT. Translated, it gives CSARDRGRVGEKLFF.

The V gene is TRBV5-1, the J gene TRBJ2-1; D perhaps matches TRBD2 (5 bases). Germline lookup yields CDR1 SGHRS and CDR2 YFSETQ. The V and J ends lost 4 bases and 6 bases respectively, with 23 bases between them. The CDR3 length is 17 residues. CDR3 loop: CASSKGRARSGSNEQFF. CDR3 in DNA: TGCGCCAGCAGCAAGGGTCGGGCAAGGTCGGGGAGCAATGAGCAGTTCTTC.

The V and J genes are TRBV28 and TRBJ2-2; the match to TRBD2 covers 7 bases. The CDR3 runs to 17 residues. V lost 5 bases to trimming and J lost 4 bases; unmatched junction nucleotides: 13. The germline V gene encodes CDR1 MDHEN and CDR2 SYDVKM. CDR3 sequence reads: CASSVVGGGSLTGELFF. The CDR3 DNA is TGTGCCAGCAGTGTCGTTGGAGGCGGGAGCCTCACCGGGGAGCTGTTTTTT.

This clonotype has more than one count but fewer than ten. In DNA, the CDR3 is TGTGCCAGTAGTATAACTGGGGACACTGAAGCTTTCTTT. It is translated as CASSITGDTEAFF. The J gene is TRBJ1-1, the V gene TRBV19; D uncertain. V was cut by 2 bases and J by 3 bases, with 7 bases left in between. The CDR3 is made up of 13 amino acids. Germline CDR1 and CDR2: LNHDA and SQIVND (reference sequence). Looking up the rest from reference TRBV19 and TRBJ1-1 gives the full variable domain: DGGITQSPKYLFRKEGQNVTLSCEQNLNHDAMYWYRQDPGQGLRLIYYSQIVNDFQKGDIAEGYSVSREKKESFPLTVTSAQKNPTAFYLCASSITGDTEAFFGQGTRLTVV.

The chain has TRBV24-1 and TRBJ2-7; 13 bases are shared with TRBD2. The CDR3 is made up of 18 amino acids. CDR1 and CDR2 (germline): KGHDR, SFDVKD. After removal of 2 bases from V and 0 bases from J, the junction contained 6 bases not matched to a gene. The CDR3 loop reads CATSDSPGLAGDSYEQYF. CDR3 sequence (DNA): TGTGCCACCAGTGATTCCCCTGGACTAGCGGGGGACTCCTACGAGCAGTACTTC.

The V and J genes are TRBV2 and TRBJ2-3; TRBD1 matches 7 bases. CDR1 is SNHLY and CDR2 is FYNNEI in the germline V gene. V lost 7 bases, J lost 8 bases, and 6 bases stayed unmatched. The CDR3 consists of 12 residues. The CDR3 DNA is TGTGCCAGCACCAGGGGGTTTGTTACGCAGTATTTT. This codes for CASTRGFVTQYF.

This chain uses TRBV7-2 with TRBJ2-3; 8 bases match TRBD2. Germline V gives CDR1 SGHTA, CDR2 FQGNSA. The CDR3 is 16 amino acids. Trimming at V came to 5 bases and at J to 2 bases, leaving 9 bases not matched to a gene. CDR3 nucleotide sequence: TGTGCCAGCAGCCTCAACCTAGCGGGCGCCACAGATACGCAGTATTTT. Protein: CASSLNLAGATDTQYF.

J is TRBJ1-2 and V is TRBV7-9; D call uncertain. V was cut by 4 bases and J by 6 bases, with 12 bases left in between. Germline CDR1 is SEHNR and CDR2 is FQNEAQ (reference sequence). The CDR3 totals 13 residues. The CDR3 bases are TGTGCCAGCAGCTCCAGCGGTCGGGATGGCTACACCTTC. Its translation: CASSSSGRDGYTF.

This rearrangement joins TRBV27 to TRBJ1-2; D ambiguous. With 2 bases removed from V and 8 bases from J, the gap between germline ends came to 12 bases. The CDR3 has 13 residues. Germline V gene sequence: CDR1 MNHEY, CDR2 SMNVEV (reference sequence). The CDR3, as DNA: TGTGCCAGCAGTTTAACGAAAACTGGGGGCTACACCTTC. Protein: CASSLTKTGGYTF.

This clonotype has only a few counts. DNA for the CDR3: TGTGCCAGCACTAAGGCGGGTGCATGGGAGACCCAGTACTTC. Encoded protein: CASTKAGAWETQYF. The gene calls are TRBV2 and TRBJ2-5, with D possibly matching TRBD2 (5 bases). This CDR3 region has 14 residues. Germline lookup yields CDR1 SNHLY and CDR2 FYNNEI. Trimming cost V 7 bases and J 5 bases, with 17 bases left between them. The entire variable domain, with the rest obtained from reference TRBV2 and TRBJ2-5, is as follows: EPEVTQTPSHQVTQMGQEVILRCVPISNHLYFYWYRQILGQKVEFLVSFYNNEISEKSEIFDDQFSVERPDGSNFTLKIRSTKLEDSAMYFCASTKAGAWETQYFGPGTRLLVL.

V usage is TRBV7-2 and J usage is TRBJ2-3; 7 nucleotides agree with TRBD2. Germline values: CDR1 SGHTA, CDR2 FQGNSA. The CDR3 has 12 residues. V lost 5 bases, J lost 9 bases, and 5 bases stayed unmatched. CDR3 in DNA: TGTGCCAGCAGCGTCTCCGGGGGGACGCAGTATTTT. It is translated as CASSVSGGTQYF.

The genes are TRBV6-2 or TRBV6-3 and TRBJ2-3; 7 nucleotides align to TRBD1. CDR3 length: 15 residues. CDR1 MNHEY and CDR2 SVGEGT come from the germline V gene. J was trimmed by 2 bases and V by 10 bases; bases with no gene match: 12. CDR3 sequence: CATTEPTGDTDTQYF. The DNA of the CDR3 is TGTGCCACCACCGAACCTACAGGGGACACAGATACGCAGTATTTT.

The rearrangement uses TRBV6-1 and TRBJ1-2; tentatively, D is TRBD1 (6 bases). The CDR3 has 15 residues. Germline V CDR1 and CDR2: MNHNS, SASEGT. Trimming pared 1 base from V and 8 bases from J, leaving 17 bases between. DNA of the CDR3: TGTGCCAGCAGTGAAGGGGGGACACTCGCGAGGGGCTACACCTTC. This sequence encodes CASSEGGTLARGYTF.

This clonotype has a single count. V and J are TRBV2 and TRBJ1-5; 12 positions agree with TRBD1. This CDR3 is built from 14 residues. V was pared by 6 bases and J by 6 bases, with 3 bases of the junction left unmatched. Germline assignment: CDR1 SNHLY and CDR2 FYNNEI. The CDR3 is CASRGTGGVQPQHF. CDR3 sequence (DNA): TGTGCCAGCAGGGGGACAGGGGGCGTTCAGCCCCAGCATTTT.

The V and J genes are TRBV19 and TRBJ2-7, with D tentatively TRBD1 or TRBD2 (5 bases each). Per the germline V gene, CDR1 is LNHDA and CDR2 is SQIVND (reference sequence). V gave up 1 base and J gave up 0 bases, with 10 bases separating them. This CDR3 has 15 residues. The chain's CDR3 is CASSIVPGPSYEQYF. The CDR3 DNA is TGTGCCAGTAGTATAGTCCCGGGACCCTCCTACGAGCAGTACTTC.

This clonotype appeared a few times. The V and J genes are TRBV19 and TRBJ2-5; 11 bases agree with TRBD2. Trimming at V came to 8 bases and at J to 2 bases, leaving 4 bases not matched to a gene. Germline V gene lookup returns CDR1 LNHDA and CDR2 SQIVND (reference sequence). The CDR3 runs 14 residues. The CDR3 reads CASGVAGGQETQYF. As DNA, the CDR3 is TGTGCCAGTGGAGTAGCGGGAGGGCAAGAGACCCAGTACTTC.

The CDR3 reads CASKLQGSAEQYF. The CDR3 DNA sequence: TGTGCCAGCAAACTACAGGGGTCTGCCGAGCAGTACTTC. V usage is TRBV28 and J usage is TRBJ2-1; TRBD1 agrees at 7 bases. The DNA end lines up better with TRBJ2-7; the J call may be wrong. The length of the CDR3 is 13 residues. Germline lookup yields CDR1 MDHEN and CDR2 SYDVKM.

The chain links TRBV6-1 to TRBJ2-3; 10 nucleotides agree with TRBD1. Germline V gene data show CDR1 as MNHNS and CDR2 as SASEGT. V trimming: 6 bases; J trimming: 3 bases; junction bases outside the gene matches: 3. The CDR3 has 14 residues. Here the CDR3 DNA reads TGTGCCAGCAGGGGGGGACAGGGGACAGATACGCAGTATTTT. It yields the protein CASRGGQGTDTQYF.

The chain links TRBV20-1 to TRBJ1-5; TRBD1 is a possible D gene (5 bases). V lost 0 bases and J 4 bases, leaving 19 bases between the germline ends. The CDR3 covers 17 residues. Germline V gives CDR1 DFQATT, CDR2 SNEGSKA (reference sequence). CDR3 loop: CSARDMAGGGVNQPQHF. The CDR3 region has the DNA TGCAGTGCTAGAGATATGGCAGGTGGGGGGGTGAATCAGCCCCAGCATTTT.

This clonotype was seen more than once but under ten times. The rearrangement links TRBV28 to TRBJ1-2; TRBD1 aligns across 8 bases. The CDR3 contains 15 residues. Germline CDR1 and CDR2: MDHEN and SYDVKM. V gave up 6 bases and J gave up 4 bases; unmatched junction bases: 10. CDR3 sequence (DNA): TGTGCCAGCAGCCCCGCCCAGACAGGGGCCTATGGCTACACCTTC. Its translation: CASSPAQTGAYGYTF.

In its sample, this clonotype was seen a few times. V gene TRBV6-5 combines with J gene TRBJ1-2, with unresolved D. Germline V lookup: CDR1 MNHEY, CDR2 SVGAGI. Trimming shortened V by 0 bases and J by 5 bases, and 13 bases separated the two germline ends. The CDR3 runs 15 residues. The CDR3 nucleotides are TGTGCCAGCAGTTACTCGGGCGTGGGTGGGTATGGCTACACCTTC. Residues: CASSYSGVGGYGYTF.

The gene calls are TRBV6-1 and TRBJ1-1; D is unresolved. CDR1 MNHNS and CDR2 SASEGT come from the germline V gene. CDR3 length equals 15 residues. Trimming left V 3 bases short and J 0 bases short, with 11 bases between. CDR3 nucleotides: TGTGCCAGCAGTGACCGGGGAGTCATGAACACTGAAGCTTTCTTT. Translation: CASSDRGVMNTEAFF.

The rearrangement joins TRBV3-1 to TRBJ1-2; 7 bases map to TRBD1. Per the germline V gene, CDR1 is LGHDT and CDR2 is YNNKEL (reference sequence). This CDR3 spans 13 amino acids. Trimming removed 4 bases from V and 4 bases from J; junction bases left unmatched: 3. CDR3 nucleotide sequence: TGTGCCAGCAGCCCCCGGGACAGCTATGGCTACACCTTC. It codes for CASSPRDSYGYTF.

CDR3 nucleotides: TGTGCCAGCAGTCCCAGGGTTTTAACTGGAAACACCATATATTTT. Translating it yields CASSPRVLTGNTIYF. This chain joins TRBV6-1 and TRBJ1-3; the D gene is possibly TRBD1 (5 bases). CDR3 length: 15 amino acids. V gave up 5 bases and J gave up 2 bases, with 13 bases separating them. From germline, CDR1 is MNHNS and CDR2 SASEGT.